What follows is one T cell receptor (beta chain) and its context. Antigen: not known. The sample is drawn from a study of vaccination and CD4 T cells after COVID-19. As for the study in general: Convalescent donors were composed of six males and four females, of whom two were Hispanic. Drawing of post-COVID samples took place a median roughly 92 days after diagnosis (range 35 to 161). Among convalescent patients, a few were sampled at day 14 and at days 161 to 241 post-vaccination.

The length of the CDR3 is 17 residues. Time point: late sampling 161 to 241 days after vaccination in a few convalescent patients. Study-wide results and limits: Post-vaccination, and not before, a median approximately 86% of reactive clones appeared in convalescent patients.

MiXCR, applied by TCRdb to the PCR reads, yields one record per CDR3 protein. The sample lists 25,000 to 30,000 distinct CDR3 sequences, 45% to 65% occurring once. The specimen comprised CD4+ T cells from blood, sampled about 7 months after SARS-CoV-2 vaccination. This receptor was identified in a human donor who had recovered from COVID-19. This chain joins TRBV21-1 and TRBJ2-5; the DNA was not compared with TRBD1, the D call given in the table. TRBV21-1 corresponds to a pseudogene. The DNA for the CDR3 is TGTGCCAGCAGCAACGGGACAGGGAGGTTCGTACAAGAGACCCAGTACTTC. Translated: CASSNGTGRFVQETQYF.